The 10 T cell receptor beta chains listed next were all sequenced from one sample in a study of beta chain features in type 1 diabetes. Expressed TCRB transcripts were sequenced, since all the RNA that had been isolated was reverse transcribed. Produced via immunoSEQ multiplex PCR; TCRdb's table is partial and in-frame only. The table lists hundreds of thousands of clones, around 68% of them singletons. Sequencing was done on a sample of naive CD4+ T cells from blood. The receptors originated from a young man in good health.

The chain combines TRBV4-1 with TRBJ2-3; D is uncertain. CDR3 length equals 14 residues. CDR1 MGHRA and CDR2 YSYEKL come from the germline V gene. V lost 0 bases, J lost 4 bases, and 8 bases lay in between. The CDR3 DNA is TGCGCCAGCAGCCAAGATCCAGTCGCAGATACGCAGTATTTT. Its translation is CASSQDPVADTQYF.

This clone was counted only a few times. The genes are TRBV15 and TRBJ2-1; D uncertain. Trimming shortened V by 0 bases and J by 11 bases, and 8 bases separated the two germline ends. The germline V gene has CDR1 LNHNV and CDR2 YYDKDF (reference sequence). The CDR3 loop spans 12 amino acids. In DNA form, the CDR3 reads TGTGCCACCAGCAGAGATCAGGTAAAGCAGTTCTTC. It specifies CATSRDQVKQFF.

The V call is TRBV28, the J call TRBJ2-1, with no clear D. The CDR3 is 12 residues long. The germline V gene encodes CDR1 MDHEN and CDR2 SYDVKM. Trimming shortened V by 5 bases and J by 9 bases, and 11 bases separated the two germline ends. The CDR3 is CASSLRAFEQFF. The CDR3 nucleotides are TGTGCCAGCAGTCTAAGAGCGTTTGAGCAGTTCTTC. The whole variable domain, filled in from reference TRBV28 and TRBJ2-1, reads DVKVTQSSRYLVKRTGEKVFLECVQDMDHENMFWYRQDPGLGLRLIYFSYDVKMKEKGDIPEGYSVSREKKERFSLILESASTNQTSMYLCASSLRAFEQFFGPGTRLTVL.

The chain employs TRBV7-9 and TRBJ2-2; D uncertain. Germline V gene lookup returns CDR1 SEHNR and CDR2 FQNEAQ (reference sequence). V was shortened by 5 bases and J by 3 bases, with 4 bases between the two germline ends. There are 12 residues in the CDR3. CDR3 DNA: TGTGCCAGCAGCCCGTACACCGGGGAGCTGTTTTTT. Translation gives CASSPYTGELFF.

This clone was recorded a few times. This chain links TRBV30 with TRBJ1-4; D gene ambiguous. V lost 0 bases and J lost 7, with 9 bases in between. This CDR3 has 13 amino acids. The germline CDR1 and CDR2 sequences are GTSNPN and SVGIG (reference sequence). CDR3 residues: CAWSVRLGEKLFF. CDR3 coding DNA: TGTGCCTGGAGTGTACGCCTGGGTGAAAAACTGTTTTTT. Complete variable domain (other parts from reference TRBV30 and TRBJ1-4): SQTIHQWPATLVQPVGSPLSLECTVEGTSNPNLYWYRQAAGRGLQLLFYSVGIGQISSEVPQNLSASRPQDRQFILSSKKLLLSDSGFYLCAWSVRLGEKLFFGSGTQLSVL.

V usage is TRBV6-5 and J usage is TRBJ2-7; 8 bases line up with TRBD1. V lost 7 bases, J lost 6 bases, and 8 bases stayed unmatched. CDR1 is MNHEY and CDR2 is SVGAGI in the germline V gene. The CDR3 has 13 amino acids. CDR3 in DNA: TGTGCCAGCACTGTGACAGGGGCACGCGAGCAGTACTTC. Translated: CASTVTGAREQYF.

This clone was seen only a few times. This chain joins TRBV5-1 and TRBJ2-1, with D perhaps matching TRBD1 (7 bases). Trimming took off 0 bases at V and 3 bases at J, with 13 bases between the two ends. The CDR3 contains 16 residues. CDR1 and CDR2 (germline): SGHRS, YFSETQ. The CDR3: CASSLAAGGLYNEQFF. The CDR3, as DNA: TGCGCCAGCAGCTTGGCGGCAGGGGGACTCTACAATGAGCAGTTCTTC.

The V gene is TRBV4-2, the J gene TRBJ2-3; D remains ambiguous. The V gene lost 0 bases and the J gene lost 0 bases, with 10 bases spanning the gap. The CDR3 runs 16 residues. Per germline, CDR1 LGHNA and CDR2 YNFKEQ. In DNA, the CDR3 is TGTGCCAGCAGCCAAGATGGGTTAGCTAGCACAGATACGCAGTATTTT. Protein: CASSQDGLASTDTQYF.

The chain employs TRBV29-1 and TRBJ1-2, with D possibly TRBD1 on 5 matching bases. This CDR3 is built from 12 residues. Per germline, CDR1 SQVTM and CDR2 ANQGSEA. V was shortened by 6 bases and J by 8 bases, with 16 bases between the two germline ends. CDR3 bases: TGCAGCGTCCTCGGGGGAGGGGACGGCTACACCTTC. Translation gives CSVLGGGDGYTF.

J is TRBJ2-5 and V is TRBV29-1, with unresolved D. The ends were cut back, 7 bases at V and 4 bases at J, with 13 bases in the middle. CDR1 is SQVTM and CDR2 is ANQGSEA in the germline V gene. The CDR3 contains 12 residues. CDR3 sequence (DNA): TGCAGCGCAGCTTCGGTGGGAGAGACCCAGTACTTC. Protein sequence: CSAASVGETQYF.